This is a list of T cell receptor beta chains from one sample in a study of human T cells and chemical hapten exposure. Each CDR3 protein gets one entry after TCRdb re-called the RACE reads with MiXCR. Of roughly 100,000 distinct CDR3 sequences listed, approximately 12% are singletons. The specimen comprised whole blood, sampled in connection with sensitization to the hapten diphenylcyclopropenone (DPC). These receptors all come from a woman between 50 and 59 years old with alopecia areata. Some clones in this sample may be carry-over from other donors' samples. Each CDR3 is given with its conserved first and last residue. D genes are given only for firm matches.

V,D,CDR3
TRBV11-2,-,CAGSWDGIKNTEAFF
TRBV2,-,CASSEQNKETQYF
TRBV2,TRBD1,CASSPTGSNQPQHF
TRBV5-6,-,CASSSAYRGSRYEQYF
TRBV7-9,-,CASSLPARERSYNEQFF
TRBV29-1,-,CSVYRIATGELFF
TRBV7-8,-,CASSLLPGSDEQYF
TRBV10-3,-,CAISDLLHGHEQYF
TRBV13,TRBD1,CAQGENTGELFF
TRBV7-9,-,CASTQMDTEAFF
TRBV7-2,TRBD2,CASRGTSGGPQYF
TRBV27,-,CASSGNTEAFF
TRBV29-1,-,CSVGDTNYGYTF
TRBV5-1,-,CASSLGKNNEQFF
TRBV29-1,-,CSTLILTGQISGYTF
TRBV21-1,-,CASSSNEGYEQYF
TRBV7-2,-,CASSLDFNTEAFF
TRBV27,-,CASSGLAGQGPWAKNIQYF
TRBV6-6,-,CASSYGRSNEKLFF
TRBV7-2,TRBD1,CASSRNLQGANSPLHF
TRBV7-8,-,CASSLAGQIYGYTF
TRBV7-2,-,CASSPRHPSPLHF
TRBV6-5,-,CASSSGGPNQPQHF
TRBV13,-,CASSSWTVTNNSPLHF
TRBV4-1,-,CASSQDRTANSSLHF